Included here is one T cell receptor (beta chain) sequence, with context. This clone's antigen is unknown. Base-call qualities are not available, and no considerably larger clone is one nucleotide away. This sample was taken from a study of blood T cell repertoires in COVID-19 (dated by TCRdb to 2020 to 2022). In terms of the full investigation: Samples from collaborators originated in the United States, Italy and Spain and spanned both the acute and convalescent phases of COVID-19. Samples came from the ongoing ImmuneRACE study (first 160 participants) plus 1,254 subjects from 6 global collaborators. Deeply sampled blood TCRbeta repertoires from subjects exposed to, actively infected with, or recovered from COVID-19 were included in the dataset. The material from the prospective study consisted of cDNA or gDNA derived from T cells, B-cell-depleted T cells, or PBMCs. The repertoires were released in a freely available public database intended as a resource for research on the immune response to SARS-CoV-2. Nearly every sample came with metadata listing a de-identified subject ID, COVID-19 status, age in years and sex. HLA class I and class II types, where available, came from metadata supplied by the sample provider rather than from assay-based typing. The investigation overall reported the following: How much clinical and demographic metadata was included differed by source and by participant, and the metadata was provided uncurated.

Whole blood was collected in K2EDTA tubes by collaborating institutions according to the institutions' own protocols. Collaborator samples were shipped for TCRbeta analysis as frozen whole blood, isolated PBMCs, or DNA extracted from either sample type. The germline V gene encodes CDR1 SGHVS and CDR2 FQNEAQ. Counted from cysteine to phenylalanine, this CDR3 has 15 amino acids. The only DNA kept is the CDR3, 45 bases in frame from the first base. V is shortened by 2 bases, J by 0 bases, and the region joining them spans 8 bases. TCRbeta CDR3 regions were amplified from genomic DNA using the immunoSEQ Assay, a bias-controlled multiplex PCR. The authors' pipeline ran thus. Within the assay, amplification of reference gene primers was used to estimate how many nucleated cells each sample contained. To quantify the absolute abundance of each unique TCRbeta CDR3 rearrangement, sequence reads were collapsed and filtered. For each sample, productive Simpson clonality was calculated as the square root of Simpson's diversity index over productive rearrangements. TCRdb obtained this table from immuneACCESS and retained in-frame rearrangements with V and J assigned. These tables miss some clones; where compared with another copy, unresolved V genes account for less than half of the shortfall, and the remainder is unexplained. V, J and clone size were drawn from that table, and D and trimming were deduced from the DNA. The sample table shows about 110,000 clones, and over 60% are seen once. In total, the top ten clones hold roughly 4.7% of the sample.

Here the chain combines TRBV7-8 and TRBJ2-1; the D region possibly corresponds to TRBD2 (6 bases align). Sequencing was performed on peripheral blood. The origin of this receptor is a human donor in a cohort sampled during active or convalescent COVID-19. The sequenced DNA is TGTGCCAGCAGCTTAAGCGGGTACTCCTACAATGAGCAGTTCTTC. Its coded protein is CASSLSGYSYNEQFF.